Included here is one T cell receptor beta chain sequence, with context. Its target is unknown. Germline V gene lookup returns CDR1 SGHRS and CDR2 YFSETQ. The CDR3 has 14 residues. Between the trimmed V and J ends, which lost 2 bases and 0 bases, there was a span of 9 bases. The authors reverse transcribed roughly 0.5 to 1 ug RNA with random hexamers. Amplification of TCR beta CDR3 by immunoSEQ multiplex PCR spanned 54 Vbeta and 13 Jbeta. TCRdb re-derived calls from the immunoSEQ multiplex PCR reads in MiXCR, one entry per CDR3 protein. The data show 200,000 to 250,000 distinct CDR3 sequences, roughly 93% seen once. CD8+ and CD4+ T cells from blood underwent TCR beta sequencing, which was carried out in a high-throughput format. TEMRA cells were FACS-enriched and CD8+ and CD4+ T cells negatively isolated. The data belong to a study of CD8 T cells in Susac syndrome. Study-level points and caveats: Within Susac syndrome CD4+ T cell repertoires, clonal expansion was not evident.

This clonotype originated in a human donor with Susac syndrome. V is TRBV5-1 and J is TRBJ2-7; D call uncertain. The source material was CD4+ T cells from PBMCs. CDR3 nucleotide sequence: TGCGCCAGCAGCTTAAACCTGGACTCCTACGAGCAGTACTTC. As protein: CASSLNLDSYEQYF.